This passage covers 31 T cell receptor beta chains from one sample sequenced in a study of blood T cells in healthy people across ages. Alongside a J-beta primer mix, a sample-barcoded 5' primer served in a second PCR lasting roughly 6 to 11 cycles. TCRdb re-called the 5' RACE reads through MiXCR, storing one row per CDR3 protein. Of some 760,000 distinct CDR3 sequences in the sample, roughly 25% were seen once. The same data also contributed to another study, on T cells of mothers and their children.

The sequenced sample was blood. All receptors come from a boy younger than 18 in good health.

J is TRBJ1-1 and V is TRBV28; D is perhaps TRBD1 (6 bases). Trimming removed 8 bases from V and 6 bases from J, with 19 bases in between. CDR1 is MDHEN and CDR2 is SYDVKM in the germline V gene. The CDR3 extends over 14 amino acids. DNA of the CDR3: TGTGCCAGCGGACAGAGTCCCCGGCGAGCTGAAGCTTTCTTT. Protein: CASGQSPRRAEAFF. Looking up the rest from reference TRBV28 and TRBJ1-1 gives the full variable domain: DVKVTQSSRYLVKRTGEKVFLECVQDMDHENMFWYRQDPGLGLRLIYFSYDVKMKEKGDIPEGYSVSREKKERFSLILESASTNQTSMYLCASGQSPRRAEAFFGQGTRLTVV.

A few counts support this clonotype. This chain uses TRBV5-1 with TRBJ1-4; D might be TRBD1 (6 bases). Trimming cost V 0 bases and J 6 bases, with 18 bases left between them. This CDR3 is built from 17 residues. Germline V lookup: CDR1 SGHRS, CDR2 YFSETQ. The CDR3 spells CASSLVPLRGSDEKLFF. Written as DNA, the CDR3 is TGCGCCAGCAGCTTGGTTCCATTGAGGGGGTCGGATGAAAAACTGTTTTTT.

The chain is built from TRBV29-1 and TRBJ1-1; weak D call: TRBD1 (6 bases). From germline, CDR1 is SQVTM and CDR2 ANQGSEA. This CDR3 is built from 14 residues. Trimming took 6 bases from V and 4 from J, leaving 18 bases between them. In nucleotides, the CDR3 is TGCAGCGTCCTTCGACAGGAGTGGGTCACTGAAGCTTTCTTT. This translates into CSVLRQEWVTEAFF.

In its sample, this clonotype was seen a few times. As DNA, the CDR3 is TGTGCCAGCAGTTACTCGACTCGGAACACTGAAGCTTTCTTT. Translated, it gives CASSYSTRNTEAFF. The V call is TRBV6-5, the J call TRBJ1-1; D is ambiguous. The ends were cut back, 0 bases at V and 1 base at J, with 6 bases in the middle. CDR1 and CDR2 from the germline V gene are MNHEY and SVGAGI. This CDR3 contains 14 residues.

This clonotype was observed a handful of times. This sequence joins TRBV29-1 and TRBJ1-1, with a tentative D call TRBD1 (5 bases). This CDR3 is built from 11 residues. Trimming cost V 2 bases and J 5 bases, with 6 bases left between them. Germline V gives CDR1 SQVTM, CDR2 ANQGSEA. The CDR3 DNA sequence: TGCAGCGTTGAACAGGGTACTGAAGCTTTCTTT. Translation gives CSVEQGTEAFF.

The table lists this clonotype with a few counts. The J gene is TRBJ2-5, the V gene TRBV28, with TRBD2 matching over 13 bases. The germline gives CDR1 MDHEN, CDR2 SYDVKM. With V trimmed by 8 bases and J by 5 bases, 11 bases remained unmatched. The CDR3 has 16 amino acids. CDR3 sequence reads: CASGTGTSGIHETQYF. CDR3 bases: TGTGCCAGCGGAACCGGGACTAGCGGGATACATGAGACCCAGTACTTC.

The gene calls are TRBV12-3 or TRBV12-4 and TRBJ2-5; 13 bases agree with TRBD2. Near its end, the DNA agrees better with TRBJ2-1, so the J call may be wrong. This CDR3 region has 17 residues. CDR3 amino acids: CASSPALGTSGTEEQFF. The CDR3 nucleotides read TGTGCCAGCAGCCCTGCCCTTGGGACTAGCGGGACAGAAGAGCAGTTCTTC.

Comment on this clonotype: Compared with germline, one end of the junction differs, possibly owing to a read error. The V call is TRBV6-6, the J call TRBJ2-7, with 9 positions matching TRBD1. Per the germline V gene, CDR1 is MNHNY and CDR2 is SVGAGI (reference sequence). This CDR3 comprises 13 residues. The CDR3 loop reads CASTRTGAYKQYF. The CDR3 DNA sequence: TGTGCCAGCACCCGGACAGGGGCCTACAAGCAGTACTTC.

The V gene is TRBV20-1, the J gene TRBJ1-3, with D unclear. Trimming shortened V by 1 base and J by 2 bases, and 12 bases separated the two germline ends. The CDR3 consists of 15 residues. CDR1 is DFQATT, CDR2 SNEGSKA, per germline (reference sequence). CDR3 protein: CSARAAGMTGNTIYF. The DNA for the CDR3 is TGCAGTGCTAGAGCGGCGGGTATGACTGGAAACACCATATATTTT.

The genes are TRBV7-9 and TRBJ2-1, with 14 bases identical to TRBD2. CDR1 and CDR2 from the germline V gene are SEHNR and FQNEAQ (reference sequence). The CDR3 totals 19 residues. J lost 4 bases, V lost 3 bases, and 11 bases had no gene match. The chain's CDR3 is CASSFRWDGTSGGYNEQFF. Written as DNA, the CDR3 is TGTGCCAGCAGCTTCCGATGGGACGGGACTAGCGGGGGATACAATGAGCAGTTCTTC.

The gene calls are TRBV7-9 and TRBJ1-1, with a tentative D call TRBD1 (5 bases). V lost 5 bases and J lost 3, with 16 bases in between. The CDR3 length is 15 residues. Germline V gene data show CDR1 as SEHNR and CDR2 as FQNEAQ (reference sequence). The CDR3 bases are TGTGCCAGCAGCCCCTCCTCCGGGACCCACACTGAAGCTTTCTTT. As protein: CASSPSSGTHTEAFF.

The CDR3 loop is CASSINQPQHF. CDR3 DNA: TGTGCCAGCAGTATTAATCAGCCCCAGCATTTT. The chain carries TRBV6-1 and TRBJ1-5; D not certain. Germline V lookup: CDR1 MNHNS, CDR2 SASEGT. The CDR3 is 11 residues long. V lost 5 bases and J 4 bases, leaving 3 bases between the germline ends.

The rearrangement links TRBV28 to TRBJ2-3, with D perhaps TRBD2 (5 bases). Trimming left V 8 bases short and J 2 bases short, with 17 bases between. This CDR3 is built from 15 residues. Per germline, CDR1 MDHEN and CDR2 SYDVKM. CDR3 sequence: CASGLRDSATDTQYF. The CDR3 nucleotides are TGTGCCAGCGGCCTCCGGGATAGTGCCACAGATACGCAGTATTTT. Full variable domain (remainder filled in from reference TRBV28 and TRBJ2-3): DVKVTQSSRYLVKRTGEKVFLECVQDMDHENMFWYRQDPGLGLRLIYFSYDVKMKEKGDIPEGYSVSREKKERFSLILESASTNQTSMYLCASGLRDSATDTQYFGPGTRLTVL.

The V call is TRBV3-1, the J call TRBJ1-6; 11 bases map to TRBD1. Trimming took 5 bases from V and 7 from J; bases not matched to a gene: 13. The germline gives CDR1 LGHDT, CDR2 YNNKEL (reference sequence). This CDR3 is 18 amino acids long. CDR3 in amino acids: CASSFRDRGANPNSPLHF. For the CDR3, the DNA is TGTGCCAGCAGCTTTAGGGACAGGGGGGCGAACCCAAATTCACCCCTCCACTTT.

V usage is TRBV28 and J usage is TRBJ2-1; possibly TRBD1 for D (6 bases). The closer fit of TRBJ2-5 to the DNA end suggests the J call may be wrong. The CDR3 sequence is 13 residues long. Germline V lookup: CDR1 MDHEN, CDR2 SYDVKM. The CDR3 DNA reads TGTGCCAGCAGTTTTGGTCTAGGGGGGACCCAGTACTTC. Protein: CASSFGLGGTQYF.

This clonotype came up a few times. V gene TRBV9 combines with J gene TRBJ2-1; maybe TRBD2 (6 bases). Germline values: CDR1 SGDLS, CDR2 YYNGEE. The CDR3 loop spans 13 amino acids. Trimming stripped 4 bases from V and 4 bases from J, with 9 bases between. CDR3 sequence: CASSRLAYNEQFF. CDR3 DNA sequence: TGTGCCAGCAGCCGGCTAGCGTACAATGAGCAGTTCTTC.

This clonotype was counted only a few times. This sequence joins TRBV19 and TRBJ2-7; tentatively, D is TRBD2 (5 bases). Deletions cut 3 bases from V and 2 bases from J, with 11 bases between. Germline CDR1 and CDR2: LNHDA and SQIVND (reference sequence). The CDR3 covers 14 residues. CDR3 in amino acids: CASSMGDGPYEQYF. The CDR3 DNA reads as TGTGCCAGTAGTATGGGAGACGGACCCTACGAGCAGTACTTC.

A few counts support this clonotype. The chain links TRBV5-1 to TRBJ2-7, with 10 bases identical to TRBD2. This CDR3 spans 15 amino acids. With V trimmed by 6 bases and J by 1 base, 7 bases remained unmatched. From germline, CDR1 is SGHRS and CDR2 YFSETQ. DNA for the CDR3: TGCGCCAGCACGGCCAGGACTAGCGGATCCTACGAGCAGTACTTC. Protein: CASTARTSGSYEQYF. Full variable domain (outside the CDR3, taken from reference TRBV5-1 and TRBJ2-7): KAGVTQTPRYLIKTRGQQVTLSCSPISGHRSVSWYQQTPGQGLQFLFEYFSETQRNKGNFPGRFSGRQFSNSRSEMNVSTLELGDSALYLCASTARTSGSYEQYFGPGTRLTVT.

The table lists this clonotype with a count of one. A read error may produce the germline difference seen at one junction end. This sequence joins TRBV7-8 and TRBJ2-5; TRBD2 might be the D (6 bases). From germline, CDR1 is SGHVS and CDR2 FQNEAQ. The CDR3 has 15 residues. CDR3 protein: CASSFERVSSYEQCF. CDR3 coding DNA: TGTGCCAGCAGCTTTGAGCGGGTAAGCTCCTACGAGCAGTGCTTC.

V usage is TRBV6-6 and J usage is TRBJ1-4; D is ambiguous. There are 12 residues in the CDR3. The V and J ends lost 6 bases and 8 bases respectively, with 10 bases between them. Germline-derived CDR1 and CDR2 are MNHNY and SVGAGI (reference sequence). The CDR3 DNA reads TGTGCCAGCAGCACCAGCCTAGAAAAACTGTTTTTT. This translates into CASSTSLEKLFF.

The table lists this clonotype with a few counts. The V and J genes are TRBV20-1 and TRBJ2-7; maybe TRBD2 (6 bases). V was clipped by 0 bases and J by 3 bases, with 9 bases between them. CDR1 and CDR2 (germline): DFQATT, SNEGSKA (reference sequence). The CDR3 extends over 13 amino acids. As DNA, the CDR3 is TGCAGTGCTAGAGATGCGGAGGGCTACGAGCAGTACTTC. Its protein is CSARDAEGYEQYF.

The chain is built from TRBV5-6 and TRBJ1-6; D possibly corresponds to TRBD1 (5 bases). The CDR3 extends over 15 amino acids. CDR1 and CDR2 from the germline V gene are SGHDT and YYEEEE. Trimming shortened V by 4 bases and J by 13 bases, and 21 bases separated the two germline ends. The CDR3 DNA is TGTGCCAGCAGCAAAATCCGGGACCAGCGAACGCCCCTCCACTTT. Residues: CASSKIRDQRTPLHF.

This clonotype has only a few counts. The chain is built from TRBV5-1 and TRBJ2-1, with TRBD1 as a possible D gene (5 bases). Near its end, the DNA agrees better with TRBJ2-5, so the J call may be wrong. This CDR3 contains 14 residues. Germline V gene lookup returns CDR1 SGHRS and CDR2 YFSETQ. The CDR3 is CASSFGDSPGTQYF. The CDR3 DNA reads as TGCGCCAGCAGCTTCGGAGACAGCCCCGGGACCCAGTACTTC.

The chain joins TRBV20-1 to TRBJ2-7, with 7 bases fitting TRBD2. The CDR3 length is 13 residues. Germline V lookup: CDR1 DFQATT, CDR2 SNEGSKA (reference sequence). V was clipped by 5 bases and J by 5 bases; unmatched bases: 9. In DNA form, the CDR3 reads TGCAGTGCTGGAGGGGCGGGAGTCAACGAGCAGTACTTC. It codes for CSAGGAGVNEQYF.

In regard to this clonotype: Sequence at one end of the junction differs from germline and may be a read error. This chain connects TRBV4-3 to TRBJ2-5, with D possibly matching TRBD2 (6 bases). Germline loops: CDR1 LGHNA, CDR2 YSLEER. The CDR3 has 15 amino acids. Here the CDR3 reads CASNQGDGGRETQYF. CDR3 sequence (DNA): TGCGCCAGCAACCAAGGGGACGGAGGGAGGGAGACCCAGTACTTC.

This clonotype was observed a handful of times. The chain employs TRBV4-1 and TRBJ2-5; TRBD2 agrees at 8 bases. The length of the CDR3 is 16 residues. The ends lost 1 base at V and 3 bases at J; junction bases unmatched: 7. Germline CDR1 reads MGHRA; CDR2 reads YSYEKL. CDR3 DNA sequence: TGCGCCAGCAGCCAAGGAGGGCTAGCGGGTAAAGAGACCCAGTACTTC. Translated: CASSQGGLAGKETQYF.

This rearrangement joins TRBV7-9 to TRBJ1-4, with D uncertain. The CDR3 is 15 residues long. Germline CDR1 is SEHNR and CDR2 is FQNEAQ (reference sequence). The germline V and J ends were trimmed by 1 base and 7 bases, with 13 bases remaining between them. In DNA form, the CDR3 reads TGTGCCAGCAGCTTAGACCATCCGGGTGTTGAAAAACTGTTTTTT. As protein: CASSLDHPGVEKLFF.

In regard to this clonotype: Being one base from a much bigger clone, this may be a read error. The gene calls are TRBV3-1 and TRBJ2-5; D is possibly TRBD1 or TRBD2 (5 bases each). The V gene's germline CDR1 is LGHDT and CDR2 YNNKEL (reference sequence). V shed 4 bases and J shed 7 bases, with 10 bases lying between them. The CDR3 extends over 12 amino acids. CDR3 residues: CASSPSRGTQYF. CDR3 nucleotide sequence: TGTGCCAGCAGCCCCTCGAGGGGGACCCAGTACTTC.

The chain couples TRBV5-1 to TRBJ2-7, with D possibly matching TRBD1 (6 bases). Trimming took off 3 bases at V and 1 base at J, with 8 bases between the two ends. Germline V gene data show CDR1 as SGHRS and CDR2 as YFSETQ. This CDR3 has 13 residues. CDR3 loop: CASSWTVSYEQYF. For the CDR3, the DNA is TGCGCCAGCAGCTGGACAGTTTCCTACGAGCAGTACTTC.

This clonotype has only a few counts. The V call is TRBV28, the J call TRBJ2-5; 7 bases are shared with TRBD2. CDR1 is MDHEN, CDR2 SYDVKM, per germline. This CDR3 region has 14 residues. The trim removed 3 bases at V and 9 bases at J, leaving 10 bases unmatched. The CDR3: CASSFLLAWDPQYF. Here the CDR3 DNA reads TGTGCCAGCAGTTTCCTACTAGCGTGGGACCCCCAGTACTTC.

The chain uses TRBV29-1 and TRBJ2-3; maybe TRBD1 (5 bases). Trimming took 8 bases from V and 2 from J, leaving 17 bases between them. The CDR3 runs 14 residues. Germline V gene sequence: CDR1 SQVTM, CDR2 ANQGSEA. The CDR3 nucleotides read TGCAGCACCTTCCCACAGGTGCCCACAGATACGCAGTATTTT. It specifies CSTFPQVPTDTQYF.